The rows below give T cell receptor beta chains drawn from one sample of a study of blood T cell repertoires in COVID-19. Using immunoSEQ multiplex PCR, the repertoire was profiled, and TCRdb retains in-frame clones only, with some absent. The sample holds some 220,000 clones; roughly 84% are singletons and the top ten take less than 2.5%. The sequenced material came from peripheral blood. The receptors stem from a woman in her sixties with acute or convalescent COVID-19. Each CDR3 is given without its conserved first and last residue.

j_gene | v_gene | CDR3aa
TRBJ2-5 | TRBV5-1 | ASSLRDTKETQY
TRBJ1-1 | TRBV12-3/TRBV12-4 | ASSHRVKAEAF
TRBJ2-3 | TRBV7-9 | ASSTDREHSTDTQY
TRBJ2-7 | TRBV28 | ASSWTSVPTEQY
TRBJ2-7 | TRBV2 | ASSDGGLSNEQY
TRBJ1-4 | TRBV7-9 | ASRNPGEGEKLF
TRBJ1-4 | TRBV9 | ASSVEAGGREKLF
TRBJ1-2 | TRBV30 | AWSGGRGRGYT
TRBJ1-1 | TRBV2 | ASSRRFEAF
TRBJ2-7 | TRBV6-1 | ASSESRGTRAYEQY
TRBJ2-3 | TRBV1 | TSSHRLAGGQSTDTQY
TRBJ2-5 | TRBV6-4 | ASSESRGETQY
TRBJ1-1 | TRBV19 | ASSNREGNTEAF
TRBJ2-4 | TRBV18 | ASSPPGLIAKNIQY
TRBJ2-7 | TRBV6-5 | ASSPHPPVTYEQY
TRBJ1-1 | TRBV6-2/TRBV6-3 | ASSYLPGQGKGEAF
TRBJ2-7 | TRBV28 | ASSWTGMGEQY
TRBJ1-5 | TRBV7-2 | ASSPRPGQGIGNNQPQH
TRBJ2-7 | TRBV9 | ASSGTGVGYEQY
TRBJ1-3 | TRBV5-1 | ASSSTGSAGNTIY
TRBJ1-4 | TRBV9 | ASSATGGDHEKLF
TRBJ1-2 | TRBV19 | ASNNRGMDYGYT
TRBJ2-3 | TRBV7-3 | ASSLRPTGSGTDTQY
TRBJ1-1 | TRBV4-3 | ASSQDLGGTEAF
TRBJ2-5 | TRBV5-4 | ASSAGTDQETQY
TRBJ2-3 | TRBV18 | ASSPGQNTDTQY
TRBJ1-1 | TRBV29-1 | SVEDAGLNTEAF
TRBJ1-4 | TRBV5-5 | ASSVPGQRPEKLF
TRBJ1-2 | TRBV7-9 | ASSPRGDGYGYT
TRBJ2-1 | TRBV3-1/TRBV3-2 | ASSQEQTAGAAYNEQF
TRBJ2-7 | TRBV6-2/TRBV6-3 | ASSYQGSPYEQY
TRBJ2-1 | TRBV3-1/TRBV3-2 | ASSPPRGGDLKEQF
TRBJ2-1 | TRBV5-1 | ASSPTGGSLEQF
TRBJ2-2 | TRBV7-9 | ASSWAGTGELF
TRBJ1-1 | TRBV7-9 | ASSHDILTEAF
TRBJ1-4 | TRBV6-5 | ASSPTQGTNEKLF
TRBJ2-1 | TRBV5-1 | ASSFSSNEQF
TRBJ2-7 | TRBV7-8 | ASSQGRHGEEQY
TRBJ2-2 | TRBV2 | ASSELAGSTGELF
TRBJ2-1 | TRBV29-1 | SVAGDPGQNYNEQF
TRBJ2-2 | TRBV11-2 | ASRTVMRTGNTGELF
TRBJ2-7 | TRBV11-2 | ASRRGEVAYEQY
TRBJ1-2 | TRBV4-3 | ASSAQGGYGYT
TRBJ1-4 | TRBV11-2 | ASSLDLQGGKLF
TRBJ1-3 | TRBV29-1 | SVLRQGPTIY
TRBJ1-2 | TRBV19 | ASRRKIGTDYGYT
TRBJ2-7 | TRBV6-2/TRBV6-3 | ASSTTKPGEQY
TRBJ1-2 | TRBV27 | ASKWDRGSYGYT
TRBJ1-3 | TRBV19 | ASSILHRGTSGNTIY
TRBJ2-7 | TRBV6-6 | ASSYTDYEQY